This TCR beta chain was sequenced for a study of CD8+ T cells in alopecia areata. Treatment meaning: oral pan-JAK inhibitor, 5-10 mg twice daily. Extracted RNA was reverse transcribed into cDNA, the sequencing template. Sequenced by immunoSEQ multiplex PCR; TCRdb stores in-frame clones only, minus some. In the table there are under 350,000 clones, about 62% of which are singletons. The sequence was obtained from a human donor with alopecia areata. The specimen was CD4+ T cells sorted from blood, collected at week 24, from a patient treated with tofacitinib.

The CDR3 protein is CASSQVASDSGANVLTF. The CDR3 coding sequence is TGTGCCAGCAGCCAAGTCGCGTCGGACTCTGGGGCCAACGTCCTGACTTTC. The chain carries TRBV4-2 and TRBJ2-6; no firm D call. Trimming took 1 base from V and 0 from J, leaving 10 bases between them. This CDR3 is 17 amino acids long. Germline lookup yields CDR1 LGHNA and CDR2 YNFKEQ.